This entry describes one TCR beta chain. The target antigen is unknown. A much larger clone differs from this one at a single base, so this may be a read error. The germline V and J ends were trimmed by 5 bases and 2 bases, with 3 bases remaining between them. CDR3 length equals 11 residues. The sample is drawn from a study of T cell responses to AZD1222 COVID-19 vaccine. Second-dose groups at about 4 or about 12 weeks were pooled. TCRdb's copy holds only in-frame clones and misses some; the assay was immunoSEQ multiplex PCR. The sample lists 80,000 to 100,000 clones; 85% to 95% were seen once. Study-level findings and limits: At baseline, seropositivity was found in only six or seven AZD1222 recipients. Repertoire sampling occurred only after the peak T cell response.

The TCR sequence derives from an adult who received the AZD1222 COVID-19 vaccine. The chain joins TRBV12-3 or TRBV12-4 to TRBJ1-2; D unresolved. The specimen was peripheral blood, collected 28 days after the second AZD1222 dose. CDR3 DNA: TGTGCCAGCAGTGAAAACTATGGCTACACCTTC. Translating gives CASSENYGYTF.